The 2 T cell receptor beta chains below were found in one sample sequenced in a study of T cells in women clearing cervical HPV infection. Repertoires were generated with immunoSEQ multiplex PCR, while TCRdb's copy carries only in-frame clones and drops some. In all, the sample yields under 50,000 clones. The sequencing input was blood buffy coat. These receptor sequences come from a woman aged 18-70 years with a cervical HPV16 infection that either progressed to CIN3+ or cleared (not recorded which).

Note on this clone: Read sequence stops 3 residues before the CDR3 end, and the germline J gene provides the missing end. The chain couples TRBV14 to TRBJ2-7; no clear D. The germline V gene encodes CDR1 SGHDN and CDR2 FVKESK. V lost 0 bases and J 6 bases, leaving 15 bases between the germline ends. The length of the CDR3 is 15 residues. CDR3 sequence reads: CASSQDLPRVSEQYF. CDR3 bases read: TGTGCCAGCAGCCAAGATCTCCCCCGGGTATCCGAG.

Notes on this clone: The CDR3 extends 3 residues past the end of the read, so its final part is completed from the germline J gene. The J gene is TRBJ1-4, the V gene TRBV20-1; D is unresolved. Germline values: CDR1 DFQATT, CDR2 SNEGSKA (reference sequence). This CDR3 has 12 amino acids. Trimming removed 4 bases at V and 3 bases at J, with 6 bases between. The part of the CDR3 DNA that was read is TGCAGTGCTATCCCTTCTAATGAAAAA. It translates to CSAIPSNEK. The full CDR3 protein is CSAIPSNEKLFF.